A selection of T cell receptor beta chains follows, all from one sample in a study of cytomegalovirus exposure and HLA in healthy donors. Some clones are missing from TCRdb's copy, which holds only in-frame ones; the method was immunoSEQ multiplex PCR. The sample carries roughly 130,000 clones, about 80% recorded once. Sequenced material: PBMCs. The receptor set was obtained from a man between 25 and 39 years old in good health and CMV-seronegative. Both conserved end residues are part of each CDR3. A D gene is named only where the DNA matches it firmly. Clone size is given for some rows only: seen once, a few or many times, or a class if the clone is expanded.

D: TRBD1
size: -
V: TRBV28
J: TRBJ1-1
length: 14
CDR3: CASSRGQGRTEAFF
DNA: TGTGCCAGCAGTCGGGGACAGGGTAGAACTGAAGCTTTCTTT

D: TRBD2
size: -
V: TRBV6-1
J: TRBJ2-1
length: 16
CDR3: CASSAPRAGGDNEQFF
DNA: TGTGCCAGCAGTGCCCCCCGGGCGGGAGGAGACAATGAGCAGTTCTTC

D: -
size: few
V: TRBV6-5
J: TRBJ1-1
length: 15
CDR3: CASSYSRGLNTEAFF
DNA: TGTGCCAGCAGTTACTCAAGAGGGTTGAACACTGAAGCTTTCTTT

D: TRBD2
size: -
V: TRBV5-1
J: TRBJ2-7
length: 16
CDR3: CASSLAFGILAFEQYF
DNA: TGCGCCAGCAGCTTGGCCTTTGGAATACTAGCGTTCGAGCAGTACTTC

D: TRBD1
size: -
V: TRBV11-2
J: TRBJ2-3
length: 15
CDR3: CASSLGSSGGDTQYF
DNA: TGTGCCAGCAGCTTAGGGTCATCAGGGGGAGATACGCAGTATTTT

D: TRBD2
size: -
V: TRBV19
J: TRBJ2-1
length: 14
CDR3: CATDPGLAGSEQFF
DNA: TGTGCCACCGATCCGGGACTAGCGGGATCTGAGCAGTTCTTC

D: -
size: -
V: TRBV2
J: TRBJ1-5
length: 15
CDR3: CASRADRSSNQPQHF
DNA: TGTGCCAGCAGGGCAGACAGGAGCAGCAATCAGCCCCAGCATTTT

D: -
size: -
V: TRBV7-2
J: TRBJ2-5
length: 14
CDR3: CASSLVSFEETQYF
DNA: TGTGCCAGCAGCTTAGTCTCTTTTGAAGAGACCCAGTACTTC

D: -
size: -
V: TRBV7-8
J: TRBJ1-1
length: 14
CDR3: CASSLSSGVTEAFF
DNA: TGTGCCAGCAGCTTATCTTCGGGAGTTACTGAAGCTTTCTTT

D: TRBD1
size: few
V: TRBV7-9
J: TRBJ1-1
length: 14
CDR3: CASSRATGSTEAFF
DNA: TGTGCCAGCAGCCGGGCGACAGGGAGCACTGAAGCTTTCTTT

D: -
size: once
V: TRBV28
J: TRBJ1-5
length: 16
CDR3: CASSFERDYSNQPQHF
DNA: TGTGCCAGCAGTTTTGAAAGGGACTATAGCAATCAGCCCCAGCATTTT

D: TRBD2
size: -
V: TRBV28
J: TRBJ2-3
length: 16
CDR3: CASSLWGGSAPDTQYF
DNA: TGTGCCAGCAGTTTATGGGGCGGGAGTGCGCCAGATACGCAGTATTTT

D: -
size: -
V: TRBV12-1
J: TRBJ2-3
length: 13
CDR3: CARPGHLPDTQYF
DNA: TGTGCCAGGCCGGGACACCTTCCAGATACGCAGTATTTT

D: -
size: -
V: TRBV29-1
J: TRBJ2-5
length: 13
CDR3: CSATSSIAETQYF
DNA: TGCAGCGCAACCTCTAGCATAGCGGAGACCCAGTACTTC

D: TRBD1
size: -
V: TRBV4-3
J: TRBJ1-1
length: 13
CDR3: CASSPGQGRSAFF
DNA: TGCGCCAGCAGCCCGGGACAGGGGCGTTCGGCTTTCTTT

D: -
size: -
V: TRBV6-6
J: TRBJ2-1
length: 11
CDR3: CASSTGNGQFF
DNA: TGTGCCAGCAGTACGGGGAATGGGCAGTTCTTC

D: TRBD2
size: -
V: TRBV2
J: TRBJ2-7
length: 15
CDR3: CASSEASGRGYEQYF
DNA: TGTGCCAGCAGTGAAGCCTCCGGGAGGGGGTACGAGCAGTACTTC

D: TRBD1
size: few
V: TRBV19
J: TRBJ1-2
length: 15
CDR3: CASMPGQGALYGYTF
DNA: TGTGCCAGTATGCCGGGACAGGGGGCCCTCTATGGCTACACCTTC

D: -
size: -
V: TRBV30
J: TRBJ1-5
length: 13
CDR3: CAWRARGDQPQHF
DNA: TGTGCCTGGAGGGCCCGGGGTGATCAGCCCCAGCATTTT

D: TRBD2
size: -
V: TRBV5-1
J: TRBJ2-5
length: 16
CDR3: CASSNGGTSVQETQYF
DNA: TGCGCCAGCAGCAACGGCGGGACTAGCGTCCAAGAGACCCAGTACTTC

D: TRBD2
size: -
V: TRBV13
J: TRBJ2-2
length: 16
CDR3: CASRSGLAGGHGELFF
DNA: TGTGCCAGCAGATCCGGACTAGCGGGAGGACACGGGGAGCTGTTTTTT

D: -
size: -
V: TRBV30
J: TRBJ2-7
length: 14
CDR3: CAWSTTGDPYEQYF
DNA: TGTGCCTGGAGTACTACAGGTGATCCCTACGAGCAGTACTTC

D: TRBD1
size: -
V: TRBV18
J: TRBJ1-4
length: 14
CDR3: CASSPAGGGEKLFF
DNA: TGTGCCAGCTCACCGGCAGGGGGTGGTGAAAAACTGTTTTTT

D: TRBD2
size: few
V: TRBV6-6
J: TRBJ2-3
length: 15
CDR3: CASSLGGGLTDTQYF
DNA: TGTGCCAGCAGTTTGGGGGGAGGGTTGACAGATACGCAGTATTTT

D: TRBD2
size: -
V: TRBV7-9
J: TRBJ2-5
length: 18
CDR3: CASSALAGALGFQETQYF
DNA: TGTGCCAGCAGCGCCCTAGCGGGAGCGCTTGGGTTTCAAGAGACCCAGTACTTC

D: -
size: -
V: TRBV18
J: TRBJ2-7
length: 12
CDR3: CASSLTGNEQYF
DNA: TGTGCCAGCTCATTAACAGGGAACGAGCAGTACTTC

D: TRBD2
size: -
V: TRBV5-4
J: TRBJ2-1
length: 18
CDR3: CASSPGPSVGLAAKEQFF
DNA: TGTGCCAGCAGCCCCGGACCTAGCGTAGGACTAGCGGCTAAGGAGCAGTTCTTC

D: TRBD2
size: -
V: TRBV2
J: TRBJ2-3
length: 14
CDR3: CASSLKRERDTQYF
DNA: TGTGCCAGCAGTCTTAAGCGGGAGAGGGATACGCAGTATTTT

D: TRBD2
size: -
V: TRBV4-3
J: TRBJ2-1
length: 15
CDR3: CASSHLAGGNNEQFF
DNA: TGCGCCAGCAGCCATTTAGCGGGAGGGAACAATGAGCAGTTCTTC

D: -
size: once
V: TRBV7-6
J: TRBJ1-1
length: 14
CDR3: CASSLLQGNTEAFF
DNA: TGTGCCAGCAGCTTGCTACAGGGGAACACTGAAGCTTTCTTT

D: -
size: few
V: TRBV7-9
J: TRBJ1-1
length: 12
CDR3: CASSFMNTEAFF
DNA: TGTGCCAGCAGCTTCATGAACACTGAAGCTTTCTTT

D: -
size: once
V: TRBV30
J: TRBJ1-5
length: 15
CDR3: CAWSVPPGGNQPQHF
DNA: TGTGCCTGGAGTGTCCCCCCAGGGGGCAATCAGCCCCAGCATTTT

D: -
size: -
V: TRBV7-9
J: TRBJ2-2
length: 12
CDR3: CSSSPGYGELFF
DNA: TGTTCCAGCAGCCCGGGATACGGGGAGCTGTTTTTT

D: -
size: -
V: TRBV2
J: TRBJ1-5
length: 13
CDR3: CASSAEGGQPQHF
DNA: TGTGCCAGCAGTGCGGAGGGAGGCCAGCCCCAGCATTTT

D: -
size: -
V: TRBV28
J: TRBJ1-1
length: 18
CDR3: CASSLHRGNYGGNTEAFF
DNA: TGTGCCAGCAGTTTACATCGGGGTAATTACGGGGGGAACACTGAAGCTTTCTTT

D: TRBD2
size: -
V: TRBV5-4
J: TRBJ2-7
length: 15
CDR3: CASSSLAEPTYEQYF
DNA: TGTGCCAGCAGCTCACTAGCGGAGCCGACCTACGAGCAGTACTTC

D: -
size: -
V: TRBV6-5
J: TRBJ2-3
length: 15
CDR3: CASSYTAGLTDTQYF
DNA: TGTGCCAGCAGTTACACCGCGGGGCTCACAGATACGCAGTATTTT

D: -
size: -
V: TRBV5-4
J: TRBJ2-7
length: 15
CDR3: CASSLTLGGWYEQYF
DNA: TGTGCCAGCAGCCTTACGCTGGGGGGTTGGTACGAGCAGTACTTC

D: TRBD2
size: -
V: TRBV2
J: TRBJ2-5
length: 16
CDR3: CASSGLAGRDQETQYF
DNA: TGTGCCAGCAGCGGACTAGCCGGGAGGGATCAAGAGACCCAGTACTTC

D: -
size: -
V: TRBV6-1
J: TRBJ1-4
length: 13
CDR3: CASHRATNEKLFF
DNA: TGTGCCAGCCACAGGGCTACTAATGAAAAACTGTTTTTT

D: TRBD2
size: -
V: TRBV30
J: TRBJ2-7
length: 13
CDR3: CAYGSGTTDEQYF
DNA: TGTGCCTATGGATCCGGGACTACGGACGAGCAGTACTTC

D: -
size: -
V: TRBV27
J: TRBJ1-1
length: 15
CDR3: CASSLSRQENTEAFF
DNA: TGTGCCAGCAGTTTATCTAGACAGGAGAACACTGAAGCTTTCTTT

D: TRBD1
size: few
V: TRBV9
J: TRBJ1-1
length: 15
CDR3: CASSVQGQGNTEAFF
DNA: TGTGCCAGCAGCGTCCAAGGACAGGGCAACACTGAAGCTTTCTTT

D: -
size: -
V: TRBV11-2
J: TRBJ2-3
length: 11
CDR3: CASSLGETQYF
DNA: TGTGCCAGCAGCTTAGGCGAGACGCAGTATTTT

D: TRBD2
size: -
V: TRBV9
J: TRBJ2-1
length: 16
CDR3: CASSVVSGGPYNEQFF
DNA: TGTGCCAGCAGCGTAGTGTCGGGAGGGCCTTACAATGAGCAGTTCTTC